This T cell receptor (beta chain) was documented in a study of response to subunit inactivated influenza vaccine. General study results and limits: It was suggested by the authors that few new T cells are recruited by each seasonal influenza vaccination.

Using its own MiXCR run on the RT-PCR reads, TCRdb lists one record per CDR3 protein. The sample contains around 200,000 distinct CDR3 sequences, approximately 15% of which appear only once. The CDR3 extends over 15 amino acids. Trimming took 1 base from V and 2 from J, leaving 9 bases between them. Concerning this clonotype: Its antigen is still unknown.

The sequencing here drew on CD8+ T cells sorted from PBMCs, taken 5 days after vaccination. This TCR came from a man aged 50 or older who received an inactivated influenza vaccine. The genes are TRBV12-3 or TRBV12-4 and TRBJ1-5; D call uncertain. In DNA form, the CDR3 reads TGTGCCAGCAGTTTAGAAGGGAGCGGCAATCAGCCCCAGCATTTT. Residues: CASSLEGSGNQPQHF.